The present TCR beta chain was sequenced within a study of blood T cell repertoires in COVID-19. About the study: Both acute and convalescent COVID-19 samples were obtained from the United States, Italy and Spain. T cells, B-cell-depleted T cells, or PBMCs provided the cDNA or gDNA that served as material.

It was during active infection that Seattle patients were enrolled and then longitudinally followed. In the original processing: For nucleated cells, counts were estimated from reference gene primer amplification. TCRdb's copy holds only in-frame clones and misses some; the assay was immunoSEQ multiplex PCR. Clonal size and the V and J genes are those of that table, whereas D and trimming came from the DNA. The data show some 68,000 clones, roughly 87% seen once. V lost 0 bases to trimming and J lost 4 bases, with 6 bases between them. Germline CDR1 is SGHNT and CDR2 is YYREEE (reference sequence). The CDR3 extends over 13 amino acids.

The specimen sequenced was peripheral blood. The source of this sequence is a woman in her forties or fifties with COVID-19, enrolled during active disease. This chain uses TRBV5-4 with TRBJ2-3, with D hard to call. CDR3 sequence reads: CASSLDMSDTQYF. Written as DNA, the CDR3 is TGTGCCAGCAGCTTGGACATGTCAGATACGCAGTATTTT.